Following are 5 T cell receptor beta chains from one sample sequenced in a study of blood T cell repertoires in COVID-19. Some clones are missing from TCRdb's copy, which holds only in-frame ones; the method was immunoSEQ multiplex PCR. The data contain a few hundred thousand clones, 70% to 90% of them seen just once; the ten biggest clones take up roughly 1.2%. The source material was PBMCs or T cells enriched from blood (not recorded which). Source of these receptors: a woman aged 18-30 years who had recovered from COVID-19.

This clone has a handful of counts. The rearrangement links TRBV6-5 to TRBJ1-6; a weak D match, TRBD1 (5 bases). CDR3 length: 15 amino acids. The germline gives CDR1 MNHEY, CDR2 SVGAGI. Trimming pared 2 bases from V and 9 bases from J, leaving 14 bases between. This CDR3 reads CASSYDRQGSSPLHF. The CDR3 nucleotides read TGTGCCAGCAGTTACGATCGGCAGGGCAGTTCACCCCTCCACTTT.

This clone has just a few counts. The chain carries TRBV5-1 and TRBJ1-1; the match to TRBD1 covers 10 bases. The CDR3 consists of 14 residues. Losses at the gene ends were 7 bases for V and 4 bases for J; bases not matched to a gene: 7. Germline V gene data show CDR1 as SGHRS and CDR2 as YFSETQ. The CDR3 reads CASEQGQGSTEAFF. CDR3 coding DNA: TGCGCCAGCGAACAGGGACAGGGGTCCACTGAAGCTTTCTTT.

The chain uses TRBV6-2 or TRBV6-3 and TRBJ2-5; 12 nucleotides agree with TRBD2. V dropped 5 bases and J dropped 2; count of bases not matched to a gene: 12. The germline V gene encodes CDR1 MNHEY and CDR2 SVGEGT. The CDR3 sequence is 18 residues long. As DNA, the CDR3 is TGTGCCAGCAGTAAGGGAACTAGCGGGGGGCCAGGACAAGAGACCCAGTACTTC. Its protein product is CASSKGTSGGPGQETQYF.

This CDR3 is CASSRTGGVEPQHF. The CDR3 DNA reads as TGTGCCAGCAGTCGGACGGGGGGCGTAGAGCCCCAGCATTTT. The chain joins TRBV2 to TRBJ1-5; tentative D call: TRBD1 (6 bases). Germline values: CDR1 SNHLY, CDR2 FYNNEI. The CDR3 has 14 residues. V was pared by 5 bases and J by 8 bases, with 16 bases between.

The genes are TRBV30 and TRBJ1-1; D not certain. Trimming took off 4 bases at V and 9 bases at J, with 15 bases between the two ends. The CDR3 extends over 12 amino acids. The germline V gene encodes CDR1 GTSNPN and CDR2 SVGIG (reference sequence). CDR3 protein: CAWKYAELKAFF. CDR3 DNA sequence: TGTGCCTGGAAGTACGCGGAATTAAAAGCTTTCTTT. Complete variable domain (other parts from reference TRBV30 and TRBJ1-1): SQTIHQWPATLVQPVGSPLSLECTVEGTSNPNLYWYRQAAGRGLQLLFYSVGIGQISSEVPQNLSASRPQDRQFILSSKKLLLSDSGFYLCAWKYAELKAFFGQGTRLTVV.